The clone carrying this T cell receptor (beta chain) has more than one count but fewer than ten. Its antigen is undetermined. Original processing notes: A classifier of distant metastasis in papillary thyroid cancer was built from CDR3 differences (across clinicopathological groups). TCRdb called clones again from the PCR reads with MiXCR. TCRdb, not the original authors, processed these V and J calls. The repertoire has over 10,000 clones, 30% to 35% of them found once; the top ten carry 12%. This CDR3 is built from 18 residues. The germline CDR1 and CDR2 sequences are MDHEN and SYDVKM. Losses at the gene ends were 5 bases for V and 5 bases for J; bases not matched to a gene: 18. This sample was taken from a study of metastatic and nonmetastatic thyroid tumors. Overall study: A comparison of repertoires was made across blood and tumor or nodule tissue from malignant and benign thyroid patients. Study observations and caveats: The reported finding was significantly higher TCR beta diversity in malignant thyroid tumors relative to benign nodules, in blood and tumor.

No treatment had been given to any patient before thyroid surgery. V is TRBV28 and J is TRBJ2-1, with 7 bases identical to TRBD2. Specimen: tumor tissue. The clonotype originates from a female donor with papillary thyroid cancer or a benign thyroid nodule (not recorded which). Some clones in this sample may be carry-over from other donors' samples. The CDR3 protein is CASSDTFPRAGVHNEQFF. The CDR3 DNA reads as TGTGCCAGCAGTGATACTTTCCCACGGGCGGGAGTCCACAATGAGCAGTTCTTC. Drawing the rest from reference TRBV28 and TRBJ2-1, the complete variable domain is DVKVTQSSRYLVKRTGEKVFLECVQDMDHENMFWYRQDPGLGLRLIYFSYDVKMKEKGDIPEGYSVSREKKERFSLILESASTNQTSMYLCASSDTFPRAGVHNEQFFGPGTRLTVL.